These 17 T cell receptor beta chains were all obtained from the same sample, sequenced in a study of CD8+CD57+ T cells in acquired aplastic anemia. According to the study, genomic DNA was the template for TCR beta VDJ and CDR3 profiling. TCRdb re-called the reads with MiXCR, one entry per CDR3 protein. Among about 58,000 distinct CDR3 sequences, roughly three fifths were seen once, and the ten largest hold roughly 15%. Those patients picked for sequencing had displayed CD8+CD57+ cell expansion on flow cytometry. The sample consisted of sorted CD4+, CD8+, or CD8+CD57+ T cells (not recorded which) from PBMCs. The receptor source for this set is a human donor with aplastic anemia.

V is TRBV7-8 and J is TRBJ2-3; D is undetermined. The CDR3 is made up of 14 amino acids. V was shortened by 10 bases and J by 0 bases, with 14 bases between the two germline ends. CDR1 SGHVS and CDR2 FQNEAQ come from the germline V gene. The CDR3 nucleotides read TGTGCCACCCGAAGAGGCAGCAGCACAGATACGCAGTATTTT. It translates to CATRRGSSTDTQYF.

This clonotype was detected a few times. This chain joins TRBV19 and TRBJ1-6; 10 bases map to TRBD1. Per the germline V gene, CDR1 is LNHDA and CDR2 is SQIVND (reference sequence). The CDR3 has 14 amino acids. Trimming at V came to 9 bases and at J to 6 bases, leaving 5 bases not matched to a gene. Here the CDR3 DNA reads TGTGCCAGCCGGGACAGGGGTTTTAATTCACCCCTCCACTTT. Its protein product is CASRDRGFNSPLHF.

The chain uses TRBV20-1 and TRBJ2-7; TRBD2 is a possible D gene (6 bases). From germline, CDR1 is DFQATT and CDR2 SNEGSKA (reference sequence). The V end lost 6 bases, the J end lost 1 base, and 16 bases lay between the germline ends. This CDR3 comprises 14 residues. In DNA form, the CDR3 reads TGCAGTGCGCCGGCGGTAGCGGCTTCCTACGAGCAGTACTTC. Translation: CSAPAVAASYEQYF.

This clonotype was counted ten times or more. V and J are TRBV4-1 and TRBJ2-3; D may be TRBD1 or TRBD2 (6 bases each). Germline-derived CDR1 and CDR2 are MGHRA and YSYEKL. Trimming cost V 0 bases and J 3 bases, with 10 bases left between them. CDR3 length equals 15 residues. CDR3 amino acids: CASSQEGGRTDTQYF. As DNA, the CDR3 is TGCGCCAGCAGCCAAGAGGGGGGCCGGACAGATACGCAGTATTTT.

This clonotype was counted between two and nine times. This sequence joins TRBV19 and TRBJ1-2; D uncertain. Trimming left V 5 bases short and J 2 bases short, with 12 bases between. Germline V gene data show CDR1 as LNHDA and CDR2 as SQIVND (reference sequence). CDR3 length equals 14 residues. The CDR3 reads CASSYRVINYGYTF. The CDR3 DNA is TGTGCCAGTAGTTATCGGGTCATCAACTATGGCTACACCTTC.

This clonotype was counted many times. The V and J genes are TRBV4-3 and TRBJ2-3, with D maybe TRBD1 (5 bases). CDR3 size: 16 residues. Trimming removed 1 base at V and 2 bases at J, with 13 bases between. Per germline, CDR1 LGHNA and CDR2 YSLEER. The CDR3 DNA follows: TGCGCCAGCAGCCAAGTAACCAGGGTCGACACAGATACGCAGTATTTT. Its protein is CASSQVTRVDTDTQYF.

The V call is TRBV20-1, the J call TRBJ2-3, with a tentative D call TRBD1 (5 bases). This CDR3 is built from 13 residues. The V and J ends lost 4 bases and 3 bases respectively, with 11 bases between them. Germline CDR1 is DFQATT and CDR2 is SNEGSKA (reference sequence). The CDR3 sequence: CSANRPGTDTQYF. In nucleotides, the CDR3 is TGCAGTGCTAACAGGCCCGGGACAGATACGCAGTATTTT.

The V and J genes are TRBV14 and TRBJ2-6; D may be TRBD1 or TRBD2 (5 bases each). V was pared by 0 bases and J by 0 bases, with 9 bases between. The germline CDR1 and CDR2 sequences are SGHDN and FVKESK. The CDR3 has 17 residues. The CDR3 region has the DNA TGTGCCAGCAGCCAAGATCCGGGACGCTCTGGGGCCAACGTCCTGACTTTC. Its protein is CASSQDPGRSGANVLTF.

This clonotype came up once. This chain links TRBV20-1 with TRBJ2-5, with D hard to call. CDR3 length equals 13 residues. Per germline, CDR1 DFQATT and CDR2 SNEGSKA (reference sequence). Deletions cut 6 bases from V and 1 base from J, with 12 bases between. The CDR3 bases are TGCAGTGCAATACCGCGAATCCAAGAGACCCAGTACTTC. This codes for CSAIPRIQETQYF.

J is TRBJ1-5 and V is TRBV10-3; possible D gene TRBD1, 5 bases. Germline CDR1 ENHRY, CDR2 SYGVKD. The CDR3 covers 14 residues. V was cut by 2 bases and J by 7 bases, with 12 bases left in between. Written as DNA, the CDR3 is TGTGCCATCAGTGAGAGCGACGGGGGGCAGCCCCAGCATTTT. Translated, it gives CAISESDGGQPQHF.

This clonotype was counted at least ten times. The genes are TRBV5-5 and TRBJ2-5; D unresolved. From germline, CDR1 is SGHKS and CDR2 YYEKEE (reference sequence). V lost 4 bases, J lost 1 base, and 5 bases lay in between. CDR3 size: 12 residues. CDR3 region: CASSPVQETQYF. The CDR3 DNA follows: TGTGCCAGCAGCCCCGTCCAAGAGACCCAGTACTTC.

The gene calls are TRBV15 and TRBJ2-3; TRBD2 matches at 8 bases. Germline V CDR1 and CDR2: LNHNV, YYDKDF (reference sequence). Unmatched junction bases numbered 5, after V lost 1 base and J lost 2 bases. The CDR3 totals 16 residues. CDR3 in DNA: TGTGCCACCAGCAGAGTGGCGGGGGGATACACAGATACGCAGTATTTT. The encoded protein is CATSRVAGGYTDTQYF.

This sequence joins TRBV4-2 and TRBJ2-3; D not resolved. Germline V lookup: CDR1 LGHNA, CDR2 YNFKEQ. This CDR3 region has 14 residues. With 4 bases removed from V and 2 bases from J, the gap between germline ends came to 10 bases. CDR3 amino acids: CASSPSISTDTQYF. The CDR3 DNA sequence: TGTGCCAGCAGCCCTTCTATATCCACAGATACGCAGTATTTT.

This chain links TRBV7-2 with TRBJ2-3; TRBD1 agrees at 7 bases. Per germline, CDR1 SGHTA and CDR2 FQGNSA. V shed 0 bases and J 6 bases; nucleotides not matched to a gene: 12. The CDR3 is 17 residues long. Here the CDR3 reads CASSLAHRGWPGDTQYF. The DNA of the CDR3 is TGTGCCAGCAGCTTAGCACACAGGGGATGGCCTGGGGATACGCAGTATTTT.

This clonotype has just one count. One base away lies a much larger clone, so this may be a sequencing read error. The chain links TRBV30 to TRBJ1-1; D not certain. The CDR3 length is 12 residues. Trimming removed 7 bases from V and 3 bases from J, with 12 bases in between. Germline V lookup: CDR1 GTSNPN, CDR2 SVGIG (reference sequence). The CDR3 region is CASPGLDTEAFF. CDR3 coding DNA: TGTGCCTCCCCGGGGTTAGACACTGAAGCTTTCTTT.

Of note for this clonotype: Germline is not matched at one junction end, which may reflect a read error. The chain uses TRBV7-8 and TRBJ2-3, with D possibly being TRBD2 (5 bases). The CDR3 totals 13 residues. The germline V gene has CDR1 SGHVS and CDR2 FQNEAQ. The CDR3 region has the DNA TGTGCCAGCAGCTTACCTAGCACGGATACGCAGTATTTT. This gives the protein CASSLPSTDTQYF. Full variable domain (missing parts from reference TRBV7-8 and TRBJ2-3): GAGVSQSPRYKVAKRGQDVALRCDPISGHVSLFWYQQALGQGPEFLTYFQNEAQLDKSGLPSDRFFAERPEGSVSTLKIQRTQQEDSAVYLCASSLPSTDTQYFGPGTRLTVL.

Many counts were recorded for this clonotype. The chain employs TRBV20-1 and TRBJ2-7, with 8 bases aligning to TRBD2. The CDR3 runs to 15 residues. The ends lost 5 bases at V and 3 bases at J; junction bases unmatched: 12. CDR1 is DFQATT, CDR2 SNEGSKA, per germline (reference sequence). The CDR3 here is CSAVPGARGGYEQYF. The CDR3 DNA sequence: TGCAGTGCTGTCCCGGGGGCACGGGGGGGCTACGAGCAGTACTTC.